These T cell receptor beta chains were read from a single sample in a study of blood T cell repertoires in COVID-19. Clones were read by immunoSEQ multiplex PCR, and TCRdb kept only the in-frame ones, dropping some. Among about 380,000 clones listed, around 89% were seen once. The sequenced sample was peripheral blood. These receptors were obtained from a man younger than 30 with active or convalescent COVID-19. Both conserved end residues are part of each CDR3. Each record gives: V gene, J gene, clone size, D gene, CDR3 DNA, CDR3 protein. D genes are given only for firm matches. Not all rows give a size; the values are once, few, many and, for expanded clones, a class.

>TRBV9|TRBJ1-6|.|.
TGTGCCAGCAGCGTTACAGGCAACTCCTATAATTCACCCCTCCACTTT
CASSVTGNSYNSPLHF
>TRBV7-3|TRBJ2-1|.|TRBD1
TGTGCCAGCAGCCCAAAGACGGGACAGGGGGCTTTAGAGCAGTTCTTC
CASSPKTGQGALEQFF
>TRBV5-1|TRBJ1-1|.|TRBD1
TGCGCCAGCAGCGAAGGGACAGAAACCGGATTT
CASSEGTETGF
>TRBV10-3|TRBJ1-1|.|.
TGTGCCACCAGTCGGGACACCAACACTGAAGCTTTCTTT
CATSRDTNTEAFF
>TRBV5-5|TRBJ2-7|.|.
TGTGCCAGCAGCTCCAGGCAGGACAGTCACGAGCAGTACTTC
CASSSRQDSHEQYF
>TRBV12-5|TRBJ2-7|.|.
TGTGCTAGTGGATTCGGCTACGAGCAGTACTTC
CASGFGYEQYF
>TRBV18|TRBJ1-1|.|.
TGTGCCAGCTCACCATCACAACCGGGGACACCGAACACTGAAGCTTTCTTT
CASSPSQPGTPNTEAFF
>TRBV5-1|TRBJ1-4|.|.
TGCGCCAGCAGCTTGGGAGGGCTGGGGGAAAAACTGTTTTTT
CASSLGGLGEKLFF
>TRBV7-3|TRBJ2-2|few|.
TGTGCCAGCAGCCCTTGGACATCGAACACCGGGGAGCTGTTTTTT
CASSPWTSNTGELFF
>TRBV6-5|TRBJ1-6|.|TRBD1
TGTGCCAGCAGTTTAGACAGGGATGGTAATTCACCCCTCCACTTT
CASSLDRDGNSPLHF
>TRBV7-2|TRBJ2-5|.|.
TGTGCCAGCAGCTTATGGGACTCGGTCGTCCAAGAGACCCAGTACTTC
CASSLWDSVVQETQYF
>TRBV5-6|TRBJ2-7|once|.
TGTGCCAGCAGCTTGTGGGCAGGGGATGTTGGCGAGCAGTACTTC
CASSLWAGDVGEQYF
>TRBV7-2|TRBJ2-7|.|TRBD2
TGTGCCAGCAACACAGCGGGAGGCCCCTACGAGCAGTACTTC
CASNTAGGPYEQYF
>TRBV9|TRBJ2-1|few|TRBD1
TGTGCCAGCAGCACGGGGACAGGCAATCACAATGAGCAGTTCTTC
CASSTGTGNHNEQFF
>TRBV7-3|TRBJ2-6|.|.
TGTGCCAGCAGCCGACGACCCTATAGCTCTGGGGCCAACGTGCTGACTTTC
CASSRRPYSSGANVLTF
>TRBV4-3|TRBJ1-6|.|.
TGCGCCAGCAGCCAAGATAGTGTATATAATTCACCCCTCCACTTT
CASSQDSVYNSPLHF
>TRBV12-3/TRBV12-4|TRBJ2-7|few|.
TGTGCCAGCAGCCCCGGACAGACCTACGAGCAGTACTTC
CASSPGQTYEQYF
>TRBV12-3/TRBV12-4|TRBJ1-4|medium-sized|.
TGTGCCAGCCAGGGGATGAAGGAAAAACTGTTTTTT
CASQGMKEKLFF
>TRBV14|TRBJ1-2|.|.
TGTGCCAGCAGCACCAGACAGCCATGGGGTGGCTACACCTTC
CASSTRQPWGGYTF
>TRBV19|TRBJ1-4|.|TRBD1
TGTGCCAGTACCGACCGACAGGGTTTTGAAAAACTGTTTTTT
CASTDRQGFEKLFF
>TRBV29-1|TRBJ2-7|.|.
TGCAGCGTTGCCACAGGTAAAAAACCCGAGCAGTACTTC
CSVATGKKPEQYF
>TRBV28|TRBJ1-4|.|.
TGTGCCAGCAGTTTAGGTTGGGGGCGGGAAAAACTGTTTTTT
CASSLGWGREKLFF
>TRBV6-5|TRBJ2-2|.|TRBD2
TGTGCCAGCACCCTACAGGGACTAGTTTCCGGGGAGCTGTTTTTT
CASTLQGLVSGELFF
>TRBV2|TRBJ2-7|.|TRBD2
TGTGCCAGCAGTGAGGGAGTAGCGGGGGGGCTATACGAGCAGTACTTC
CASSEGVAGGLYEQYF
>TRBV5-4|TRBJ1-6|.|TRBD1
TGTGCCAGCAACAAACAGGGGGCGCCTAATTCACCCCTCCACTTT
CASNKQGAPNSPLHF
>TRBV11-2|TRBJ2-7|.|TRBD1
TGTGCCAGCAGCTTAGGGACAGGGGTCTACGAGCAGTACTTC
CASSLGTGVYEQYF
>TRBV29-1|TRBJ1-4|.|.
TGCAGCGTTGATCGGGGGGGCCAAGAAAAACTGTTTTTT
CSVDRGGQEKLFF
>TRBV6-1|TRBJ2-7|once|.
TGTGCCAGCAGTGAACTCCTTTACAAATATTACGAGCAGTACTTC
CASSELLYKYYEQYF
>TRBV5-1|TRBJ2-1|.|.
TGCGCCAGCAGCTTGGATCAGGGGCTGGATGAGCAGTTCTTC
CASSLDQGLDEQFF
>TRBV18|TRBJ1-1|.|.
TGTGCCAGCTCAGTACAGGGAGCAATGAACACTGAAGCTTTCTTT
CASSVQGAMNTEAFF
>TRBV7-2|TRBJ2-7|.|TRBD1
TGTGCCAGCAGCCTAGGGACAGGGTTCGGGTACGAGCAGTACTTC
CASSLGTGFGYEQYF
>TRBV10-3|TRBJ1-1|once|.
TGTGCCATCAGTCCTACAACCTTCGGGGACACTGAAGCTTTCTTT
CAISPTTFGDTEAFF
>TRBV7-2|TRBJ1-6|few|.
TGTGCCAGCAGCTTAGTGGCGGGGCTTCTCAATTCACCCCTCCACTTT
CASSLVAGLLNSPLHF
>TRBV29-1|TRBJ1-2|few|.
TGCAGCGTTGAATCAGGGTCGTACTATGGCTACACCTTC
CSVESGSYYGYTF
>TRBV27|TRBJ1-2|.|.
TGTGCCAGCAGTGCCTCCGGACAGTACTACACCTTC
CASSASGQYYTF
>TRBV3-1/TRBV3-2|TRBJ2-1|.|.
TGTGCCAGCAGCCCAACAAGGACTGTGAATGAGCAGTTCTTC
CASSPTRTVNEQFF
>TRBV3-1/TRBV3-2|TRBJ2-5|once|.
TGTGCCAGCTCTCGGGGACTCCAAGAGACCCAGTACTTC
CASSRGLQETQYF
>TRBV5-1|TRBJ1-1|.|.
TGCGCCAGCAGCGGAGACATTAGCGCGTACACTGAAGCTTTCTTT
CASSGDISAYTEAFF
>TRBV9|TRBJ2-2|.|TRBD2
TGTGCCAGCAGCGTAGGACTAGCGGGGGGGGCGACCGCGAACACCGGGGAGCTGTTTTTT
CASSVGLAGGATANTGELFF
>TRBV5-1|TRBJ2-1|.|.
TGCGCCAGCAGCGAGCAACCCCCTGGCTCCTACAATGAGCAGTTCTTC
CASSEQPPGSYNEQFF
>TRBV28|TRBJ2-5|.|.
TGTGCCAGCAGTCCCGCGGGGAGATTAGGGGAGACCCAGTACTTC
CASSPAGRLGETQYF
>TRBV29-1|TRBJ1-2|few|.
TGCAGCGTTGACAGGGACTATGGCTACACCTTC
CSVDRDYGYTF
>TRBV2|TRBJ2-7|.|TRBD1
TGTGCCAGCAGTGCATACGGACAGGGGGAATACGAGCAGTACTTC
CASSAYGQGEYEQYF
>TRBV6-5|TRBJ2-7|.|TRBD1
TGTGCCAGCAGACCGACGGACAGGGAAAGATACGAGCAGTACTTC
CASRPTDRERYEQYF